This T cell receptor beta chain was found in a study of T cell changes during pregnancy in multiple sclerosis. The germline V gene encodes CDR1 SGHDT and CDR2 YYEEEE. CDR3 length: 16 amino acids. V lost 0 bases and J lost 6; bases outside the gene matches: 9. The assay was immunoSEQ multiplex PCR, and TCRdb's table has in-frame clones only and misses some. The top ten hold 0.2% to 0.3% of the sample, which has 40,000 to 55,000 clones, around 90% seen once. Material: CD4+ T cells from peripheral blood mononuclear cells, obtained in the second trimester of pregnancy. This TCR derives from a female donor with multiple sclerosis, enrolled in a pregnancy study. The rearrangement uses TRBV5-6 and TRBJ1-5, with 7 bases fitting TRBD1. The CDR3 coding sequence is TGTGCCAGCAGCTTGGTAAGGGACAGCTCAGGTCAGCCCCAGCATTTT. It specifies CASSLVRDSSGQPQHF.